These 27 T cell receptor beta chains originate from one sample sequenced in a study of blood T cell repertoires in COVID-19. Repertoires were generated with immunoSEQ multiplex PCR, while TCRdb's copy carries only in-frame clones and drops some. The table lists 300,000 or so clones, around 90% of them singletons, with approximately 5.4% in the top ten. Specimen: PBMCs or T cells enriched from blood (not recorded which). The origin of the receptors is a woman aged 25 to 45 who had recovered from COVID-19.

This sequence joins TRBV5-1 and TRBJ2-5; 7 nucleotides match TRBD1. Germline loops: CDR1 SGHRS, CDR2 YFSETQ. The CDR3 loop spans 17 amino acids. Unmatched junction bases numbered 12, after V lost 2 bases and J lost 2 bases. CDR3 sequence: CASSLGGRQGQQETQYF. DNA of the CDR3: TGCGCCAGCAGCTTAGGTGGTCGGCAGGGACAGCAAGAGACCCAGTACTTC.

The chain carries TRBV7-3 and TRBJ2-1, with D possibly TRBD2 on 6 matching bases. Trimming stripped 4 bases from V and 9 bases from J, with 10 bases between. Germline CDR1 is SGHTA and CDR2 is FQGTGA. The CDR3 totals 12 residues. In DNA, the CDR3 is TGTGCCAGCAGCTCCTCGGGAGTTGAGCAGTTCTTC. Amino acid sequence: CASSSSGVEQFF. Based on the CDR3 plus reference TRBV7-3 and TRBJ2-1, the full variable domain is GAGVSQTPSNKVTEKGKYVELRCDPISGHTALYWYRQSLGQGPEFLIYFQGTGAADDSGLPNDRFFAVRPEGSVSTLKIQRTERGDSAVYLCASSSSGVEQFFGPGTRLTVL.

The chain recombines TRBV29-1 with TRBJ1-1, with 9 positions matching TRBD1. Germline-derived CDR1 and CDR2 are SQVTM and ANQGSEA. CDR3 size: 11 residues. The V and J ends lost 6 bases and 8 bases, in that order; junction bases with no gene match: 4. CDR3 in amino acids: CSVTGGSEAFF. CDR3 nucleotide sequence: TGCAGCGTAACAGGGGGCTCAGAAGCTTTCTTT.

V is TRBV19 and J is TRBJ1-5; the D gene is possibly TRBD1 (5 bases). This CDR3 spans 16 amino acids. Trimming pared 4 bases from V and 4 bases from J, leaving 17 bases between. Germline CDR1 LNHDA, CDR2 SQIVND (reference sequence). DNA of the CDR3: TGTGCCAGTAGTAGAGAAGGGGCCTTGGGAAATCAGCCCCAGCATTTT. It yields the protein CASSREGALGNQPQHF.

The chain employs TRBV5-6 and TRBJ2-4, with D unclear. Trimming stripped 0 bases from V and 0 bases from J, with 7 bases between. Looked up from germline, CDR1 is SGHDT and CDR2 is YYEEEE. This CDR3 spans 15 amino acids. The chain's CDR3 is CASSLARLAKNIQYF. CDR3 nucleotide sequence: TGTGCCAGCAGCTTGGCGCGACTAGCCAAAAACATTCAGTACTTC.

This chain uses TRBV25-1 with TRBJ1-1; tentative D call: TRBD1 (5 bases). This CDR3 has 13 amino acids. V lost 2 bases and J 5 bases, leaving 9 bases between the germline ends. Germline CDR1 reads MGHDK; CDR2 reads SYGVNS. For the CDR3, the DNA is TGTGCCAGCAGTGAAGCCAGGGCTACTGAAGCTTTCTTT. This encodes CASSEARATEAFF.

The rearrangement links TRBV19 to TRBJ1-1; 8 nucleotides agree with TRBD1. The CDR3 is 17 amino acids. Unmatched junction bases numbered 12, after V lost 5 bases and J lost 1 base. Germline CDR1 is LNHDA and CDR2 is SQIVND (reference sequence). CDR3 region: CASSPDRASSRNTEAFF. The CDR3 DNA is TGTGCCAGTAGTCCGGACAGGGCTTCGAGTAGGAACACTGAAGCTTTCTTT.

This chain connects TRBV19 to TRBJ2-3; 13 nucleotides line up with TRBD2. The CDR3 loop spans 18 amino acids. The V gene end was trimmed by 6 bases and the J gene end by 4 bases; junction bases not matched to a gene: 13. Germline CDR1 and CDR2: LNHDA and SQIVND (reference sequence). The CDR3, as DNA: TGTGCCAGTAGCTTTCTGAGACTAGCGGGGGGTGGTGCAGATACGCAGTATTTT. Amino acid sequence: CASSFLRLAGGGADTQYF.

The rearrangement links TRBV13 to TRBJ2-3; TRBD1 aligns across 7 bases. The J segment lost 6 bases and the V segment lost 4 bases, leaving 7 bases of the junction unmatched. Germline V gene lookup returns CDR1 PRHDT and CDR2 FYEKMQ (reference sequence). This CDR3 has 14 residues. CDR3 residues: CASSSTGRTDTQYF. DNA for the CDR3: TGTGCCAGCAGCTCGACAGGGCGGACCGATACGCAGTATTTT.

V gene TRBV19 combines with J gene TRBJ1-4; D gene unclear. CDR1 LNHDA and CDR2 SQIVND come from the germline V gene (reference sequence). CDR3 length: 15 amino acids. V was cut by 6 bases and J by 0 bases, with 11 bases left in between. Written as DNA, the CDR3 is TGTGCCAGTAGCGAGATGGGCGCAACTAATGAAAAACTGTTTTTT. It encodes CASSEMGATNEKLFF.

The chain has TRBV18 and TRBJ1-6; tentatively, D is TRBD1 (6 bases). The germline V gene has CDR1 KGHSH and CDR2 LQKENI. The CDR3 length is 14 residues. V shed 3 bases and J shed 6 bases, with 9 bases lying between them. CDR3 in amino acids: CASSPDRSNSPLHF. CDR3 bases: TGTGCCAGCTCACCCGACAGGAGTAATTCACCCCTCCACTTT.

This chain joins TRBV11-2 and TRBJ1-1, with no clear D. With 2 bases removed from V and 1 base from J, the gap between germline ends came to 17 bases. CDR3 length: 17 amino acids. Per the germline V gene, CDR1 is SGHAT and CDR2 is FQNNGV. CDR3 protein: CASSLLGRLVGNTEAFF. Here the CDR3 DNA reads TGTGCCAGCAGCTTATTGGGGAGGCTCGTAGGGAACACTGAAGCTTTCTTT.

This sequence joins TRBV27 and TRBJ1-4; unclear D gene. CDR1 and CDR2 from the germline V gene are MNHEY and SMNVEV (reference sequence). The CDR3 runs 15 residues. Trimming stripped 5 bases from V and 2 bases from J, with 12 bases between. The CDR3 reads CASSPVLGTNEKLFF. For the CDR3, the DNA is TGTGCCAGCAGTCCCGTACTCGGGACTAATGAAAAACTGTTTTTT.

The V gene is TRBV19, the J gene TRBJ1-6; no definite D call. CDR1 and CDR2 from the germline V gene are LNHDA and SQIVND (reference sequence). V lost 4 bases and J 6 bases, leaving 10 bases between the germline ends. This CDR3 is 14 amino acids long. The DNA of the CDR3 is TGTGCCAGTAGTACGACAAACTCTAATTCACCCCTCCACTTT. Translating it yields CASSTTNSNSPLHF.

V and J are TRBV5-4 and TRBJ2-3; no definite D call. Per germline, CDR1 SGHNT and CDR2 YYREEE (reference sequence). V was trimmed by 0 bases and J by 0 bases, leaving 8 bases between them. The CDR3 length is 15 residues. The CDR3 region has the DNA TGTGCCAGCAGCTTGGACCACCTAAGCACAGATACGCAGTATTTT. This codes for CASSLDHLSTDTQYF. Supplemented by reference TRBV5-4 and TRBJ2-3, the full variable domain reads ETGVTQSPTHLIKTRGQQVTLRCSSQSGHNTVSWYQQALGQGPQFIFQYYREEENGRGNFPPRFSGLQFPNYSSELNVNALELDDSALYLCASSLDHLSTDTQYFGPGTRLTVL.

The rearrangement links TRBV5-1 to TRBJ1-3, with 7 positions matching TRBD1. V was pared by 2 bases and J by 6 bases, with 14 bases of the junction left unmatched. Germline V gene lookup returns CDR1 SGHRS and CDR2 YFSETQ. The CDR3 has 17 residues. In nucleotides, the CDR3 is TGCGCCAGCAGCTTAACCACCAGACGACAGGGTGTAAACACCATATATTTT. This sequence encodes CASSLTTRRQGVNTIYF.

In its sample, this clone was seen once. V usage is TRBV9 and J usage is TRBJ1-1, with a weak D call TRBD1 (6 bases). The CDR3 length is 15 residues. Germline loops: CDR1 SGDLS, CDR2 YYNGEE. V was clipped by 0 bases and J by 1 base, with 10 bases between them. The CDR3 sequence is CASSVVPGANTEAFF. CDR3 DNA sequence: TGTGCCAGCAGCGTAGTTCCAGGGGCGAACACTGAAGCTTTCTTT.

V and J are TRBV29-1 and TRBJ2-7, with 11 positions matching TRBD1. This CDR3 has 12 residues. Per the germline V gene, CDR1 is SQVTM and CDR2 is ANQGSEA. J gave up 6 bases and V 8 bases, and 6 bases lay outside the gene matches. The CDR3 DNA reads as TGCAGCTTCGGACAGGGGGCGGGCGAGCAGTACTTC. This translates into CSFGQGAGEQYF.

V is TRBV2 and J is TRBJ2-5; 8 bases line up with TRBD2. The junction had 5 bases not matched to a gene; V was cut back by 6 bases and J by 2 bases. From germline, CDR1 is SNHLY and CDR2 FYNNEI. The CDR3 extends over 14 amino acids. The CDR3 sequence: CASSRLALQETQYF. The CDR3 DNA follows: TGTGCCAGCAGCAGACTAGCGTTGCAAGAGACCCAGTACTTC.

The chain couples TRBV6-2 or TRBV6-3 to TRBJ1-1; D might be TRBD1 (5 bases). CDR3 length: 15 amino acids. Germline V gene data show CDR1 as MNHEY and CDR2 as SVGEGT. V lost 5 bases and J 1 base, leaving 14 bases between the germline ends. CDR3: CASSEYFGQNTEAFF. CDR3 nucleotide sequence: TGTGCCAGCAGTGAGTACTTCGGACAGAACACTGAAGCTTTCTTT.

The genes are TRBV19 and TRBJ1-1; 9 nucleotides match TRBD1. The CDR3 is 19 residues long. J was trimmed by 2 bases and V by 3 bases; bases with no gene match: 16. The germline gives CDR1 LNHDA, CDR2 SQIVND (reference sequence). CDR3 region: CASSIRNRGRVSPNTEAFF. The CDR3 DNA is TGTGCCAGTAGTATTCGGAACAGGGGGCGTGTGTCTCCTAACACTGAAGCTTTCTTT. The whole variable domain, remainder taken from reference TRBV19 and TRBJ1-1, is DGGITQSPKYLFRKEGQNVTLSCEQNLNHDAMYWYRQDPGQGLRLIYYSQIVNDFQKGDIAEGYSVSREKKESFPLTVTSAQKNPTAFYLCASSIRNRGRVSPNTEAFFGQGTRLTVV.

In nucleotides, the CDR3 is TGTGCCAGCAGCCAAGACGGGGAGAGCTCCTATAATTCACCCCTCCACTTT. It translates to CASSQDGESSYNSPLHF. The chain recombines TRBV4-2 with TRBJ1-6; D unresolved. Trimming shortened V by 0 bases and J by 0 bases, and 9 bases separated the two germline ends. This CDR3 contains 17 residues. Germline V gene sequence: CDR1 LGHNA, CDR2 YNFKEQ.

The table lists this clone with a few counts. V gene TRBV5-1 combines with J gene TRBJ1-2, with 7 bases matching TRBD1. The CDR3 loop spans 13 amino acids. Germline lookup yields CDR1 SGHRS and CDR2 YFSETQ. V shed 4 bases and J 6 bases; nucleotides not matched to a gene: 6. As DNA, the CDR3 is TGCGCCAGCAGCCTCACAGGGGTTCATGGCTACACCTTC. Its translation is CASSLTGVHGYTF.

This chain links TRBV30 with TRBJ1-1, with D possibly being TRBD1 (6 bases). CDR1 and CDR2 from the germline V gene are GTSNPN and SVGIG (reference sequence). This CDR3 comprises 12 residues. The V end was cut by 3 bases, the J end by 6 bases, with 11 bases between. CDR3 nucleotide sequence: TGTGCCTGGAGAGGCGCAGGGGCTGAAGCTTTCTTT. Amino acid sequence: CAWRGAGAEAFF.

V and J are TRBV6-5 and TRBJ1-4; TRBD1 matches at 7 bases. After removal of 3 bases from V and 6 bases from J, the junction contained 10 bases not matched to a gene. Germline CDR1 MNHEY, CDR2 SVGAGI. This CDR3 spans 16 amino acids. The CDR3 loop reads CASSYRAGGPHEKLFF. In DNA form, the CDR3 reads TGTGCCAGCAGTTATAGGGCAGGGGGACCCCATGAAAAACTGTTTTTT.

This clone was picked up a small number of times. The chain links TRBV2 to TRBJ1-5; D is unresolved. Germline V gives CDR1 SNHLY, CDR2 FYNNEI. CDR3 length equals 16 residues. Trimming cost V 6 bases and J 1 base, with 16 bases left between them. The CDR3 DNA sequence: TGTGCCAGCAGCCGACAACCATCCAGCAGCAATCAGCCCCAGCATTTT. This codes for CASSRQPSSSNQPQHF.

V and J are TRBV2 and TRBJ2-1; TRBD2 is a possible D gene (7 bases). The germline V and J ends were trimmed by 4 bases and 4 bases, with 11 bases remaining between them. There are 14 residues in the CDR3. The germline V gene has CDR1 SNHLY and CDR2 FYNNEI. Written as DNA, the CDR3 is TGTGCCAGCAGTGGGGGGGGCCGGTACAATGAGCAGTTCTTC. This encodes CASSGGGRYNEQFF.